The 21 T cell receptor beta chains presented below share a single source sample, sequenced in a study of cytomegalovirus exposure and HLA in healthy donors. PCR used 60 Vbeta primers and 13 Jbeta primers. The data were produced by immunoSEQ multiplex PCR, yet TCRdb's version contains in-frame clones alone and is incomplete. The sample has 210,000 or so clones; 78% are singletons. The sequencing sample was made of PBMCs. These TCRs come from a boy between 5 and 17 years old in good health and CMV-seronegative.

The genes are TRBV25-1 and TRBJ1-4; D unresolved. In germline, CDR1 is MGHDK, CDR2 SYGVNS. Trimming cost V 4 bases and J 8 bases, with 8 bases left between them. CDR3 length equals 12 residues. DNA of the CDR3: TGTGCCAGCAGTGGAGAGGCGGAAAAACTGTTTTTT. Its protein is CASSGEAEKLFF.

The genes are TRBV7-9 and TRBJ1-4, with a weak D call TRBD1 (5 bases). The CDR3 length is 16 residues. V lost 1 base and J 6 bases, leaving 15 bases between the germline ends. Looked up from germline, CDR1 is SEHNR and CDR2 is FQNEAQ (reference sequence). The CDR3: CASSLVGRGQYEKLFF. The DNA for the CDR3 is TGTGCCAGCAGCTTAGTTGGTAGGGGTCAGTATGAAAAACTGTTTTTT. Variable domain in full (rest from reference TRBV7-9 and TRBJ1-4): DTGVSQNPRHKITKRGQNVTFRCDPISEHNRLYWYRQTLGQGPEFLTYFQNEAQLEKSRLLSDRFSAERPKGSFSTLEIQRTEQGDSAMYLCASSLVGRGQYEKLFFGSGTQLSVL.

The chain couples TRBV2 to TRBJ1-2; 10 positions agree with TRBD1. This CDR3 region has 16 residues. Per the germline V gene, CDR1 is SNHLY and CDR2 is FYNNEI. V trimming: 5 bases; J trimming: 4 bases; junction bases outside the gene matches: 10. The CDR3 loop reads CASSLDRGRGRYGYTF. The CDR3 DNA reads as TGTGCCAGCAGTCTCGACAGGGGGCGCGGCCGCTATGGCTACACCTTC.

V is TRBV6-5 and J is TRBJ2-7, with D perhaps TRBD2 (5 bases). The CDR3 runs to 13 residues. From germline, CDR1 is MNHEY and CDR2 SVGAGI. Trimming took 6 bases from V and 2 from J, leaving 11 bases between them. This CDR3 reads CASSRGPPYEQYF. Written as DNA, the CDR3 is TGTGCCAGCAGCAGAGGGCCTCCCTACGAGCAGTACTTC.

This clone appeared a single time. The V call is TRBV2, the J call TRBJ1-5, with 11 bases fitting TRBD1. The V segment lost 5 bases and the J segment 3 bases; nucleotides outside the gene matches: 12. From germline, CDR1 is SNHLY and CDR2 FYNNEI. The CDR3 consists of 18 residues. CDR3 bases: TGTGCCAGCAGTACGGACAGGGGGCTGGGGGTCCCCAATCAGCCCCAGCATTTT. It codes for CASSTDRGLGVPNQPQHF.

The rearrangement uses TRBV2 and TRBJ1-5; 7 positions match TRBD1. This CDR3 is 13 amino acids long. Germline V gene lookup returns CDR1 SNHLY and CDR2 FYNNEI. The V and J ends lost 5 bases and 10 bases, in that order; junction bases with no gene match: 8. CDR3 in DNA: TGTGCCAGCAGTCCACAGGGGTCGCGCCCCCAGCATTTT. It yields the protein CASSPQGSRPQHF.

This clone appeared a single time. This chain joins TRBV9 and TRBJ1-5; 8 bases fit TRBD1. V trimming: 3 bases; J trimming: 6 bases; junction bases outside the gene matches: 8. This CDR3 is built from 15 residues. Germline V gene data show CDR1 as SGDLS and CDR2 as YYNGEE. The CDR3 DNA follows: TGTGCCAGCAGCGCAGGGGGCGAGGTAGGTCAGCCCCAGCATTTT. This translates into CASSAGGEVGQPQHF.

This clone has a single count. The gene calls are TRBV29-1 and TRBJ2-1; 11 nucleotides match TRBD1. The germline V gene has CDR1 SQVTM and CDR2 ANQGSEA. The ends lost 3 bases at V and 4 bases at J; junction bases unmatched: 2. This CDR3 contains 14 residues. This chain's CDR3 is CSVDGTGGYNEQFF. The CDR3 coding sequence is TGCAGCGTTGACGGGACAGGGGGGTACAATGAGCAGTTCTTC.

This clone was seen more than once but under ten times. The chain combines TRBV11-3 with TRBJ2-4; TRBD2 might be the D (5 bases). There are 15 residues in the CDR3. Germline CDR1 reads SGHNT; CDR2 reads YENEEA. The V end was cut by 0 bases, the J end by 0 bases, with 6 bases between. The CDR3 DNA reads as TGTGCCAGCAGCTTAGACGGGATAGCCAAAAACATTCAGTACTTC. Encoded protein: CASSLDGIAKNIQYF.

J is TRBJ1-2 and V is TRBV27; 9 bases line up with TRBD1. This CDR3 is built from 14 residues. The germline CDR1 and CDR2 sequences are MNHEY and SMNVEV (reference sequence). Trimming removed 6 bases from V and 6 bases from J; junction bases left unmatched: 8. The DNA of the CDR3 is TGTGCCAGCAGGCCTAGACAGGGGGTGAATGGCTACACCTTC. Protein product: CASRPRQGVNGYTF.

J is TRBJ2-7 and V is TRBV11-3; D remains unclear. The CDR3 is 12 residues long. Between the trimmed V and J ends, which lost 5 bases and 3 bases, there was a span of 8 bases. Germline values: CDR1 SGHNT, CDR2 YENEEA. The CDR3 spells CASSELIYEQYF. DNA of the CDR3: TGTGCCAGCAGCGAACTTATCTACGAGCAGTACTTC.

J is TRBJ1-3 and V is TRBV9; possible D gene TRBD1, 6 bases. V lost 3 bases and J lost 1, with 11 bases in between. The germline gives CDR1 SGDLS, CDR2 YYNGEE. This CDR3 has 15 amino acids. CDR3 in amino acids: CASSEGGRSGNTIYF. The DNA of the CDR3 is TGTGCCAGCAGCGAGGGGGGGAGGTCTGGAAACACCATATATTTT.

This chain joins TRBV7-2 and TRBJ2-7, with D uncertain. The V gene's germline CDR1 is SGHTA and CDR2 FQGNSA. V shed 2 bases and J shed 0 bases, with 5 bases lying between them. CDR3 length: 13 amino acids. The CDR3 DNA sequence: TGTGCCAGCAGCTTATCCCTCTCCTACGAGCAGTACTTC. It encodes CASSLSLSYEQYF.

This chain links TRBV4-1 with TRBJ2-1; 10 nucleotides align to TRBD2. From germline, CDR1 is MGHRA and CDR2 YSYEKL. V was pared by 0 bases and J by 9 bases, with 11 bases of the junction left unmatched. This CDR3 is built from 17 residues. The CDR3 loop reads CASSQELSGLAVREQFF. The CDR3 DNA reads TGCGCCAGCAGCCAAGAGCTTTCCGGACTAGCGGTACGTGAGCAGTTCTTC.

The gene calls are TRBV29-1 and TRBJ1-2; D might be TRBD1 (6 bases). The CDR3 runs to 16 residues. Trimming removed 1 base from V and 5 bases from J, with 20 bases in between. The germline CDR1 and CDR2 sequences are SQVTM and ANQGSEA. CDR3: CSVEGSSGGRGYGYTF. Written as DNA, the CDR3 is TGCAGCGTTGAAGGGTCCTCGGGGGGGCGTGGATATGGCTACACCTTC.

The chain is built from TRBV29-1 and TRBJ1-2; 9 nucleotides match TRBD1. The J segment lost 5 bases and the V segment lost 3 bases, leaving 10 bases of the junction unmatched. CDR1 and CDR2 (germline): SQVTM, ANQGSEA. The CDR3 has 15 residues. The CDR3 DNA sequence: TGCAGCGTTGATCCCAGGGACAGGGTGGGATATGGCTACACCTTC. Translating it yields CSVDPRDRVGYGYTF.

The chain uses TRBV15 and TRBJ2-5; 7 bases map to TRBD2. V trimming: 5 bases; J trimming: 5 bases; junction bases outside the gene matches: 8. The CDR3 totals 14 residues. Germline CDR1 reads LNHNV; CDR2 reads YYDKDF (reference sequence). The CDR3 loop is CATSGQAGRETQYF. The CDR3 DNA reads TGTGCCACCAGCGGCCAAGCGGGGAGGGAGACCCAGTACTTC.

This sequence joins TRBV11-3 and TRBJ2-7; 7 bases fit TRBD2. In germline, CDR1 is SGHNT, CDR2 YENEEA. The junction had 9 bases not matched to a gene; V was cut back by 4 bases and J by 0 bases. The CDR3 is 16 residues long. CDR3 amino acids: CASSSSGLEGSYEQYF. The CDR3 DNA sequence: TGTGCCAGCAGCTCGTCAGGACTAGAGGGCTCCTACGAGCAGTACTTC.

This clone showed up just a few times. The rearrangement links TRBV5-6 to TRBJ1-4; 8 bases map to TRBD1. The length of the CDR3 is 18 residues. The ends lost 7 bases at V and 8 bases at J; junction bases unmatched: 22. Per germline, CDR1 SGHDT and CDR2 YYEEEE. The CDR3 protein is CASHLNRGTGRRYEKLFF. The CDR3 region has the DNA TGTGCCAGCCATCTCAACCGGGGGACAGGACGGAGATACGAAAAACTGTTTTTT. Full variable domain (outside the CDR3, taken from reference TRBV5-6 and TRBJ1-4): DAGVTQSPTHLIKTRGQQVTLRCSPKSGHDTVSWYQQALGQGPQFIFQYYEEEERQRGNFPDRFSGHQFPNYSSELNVNALLLGDSALYLCASHLNRGTGRRYEKLFFGSGTQLSVL.

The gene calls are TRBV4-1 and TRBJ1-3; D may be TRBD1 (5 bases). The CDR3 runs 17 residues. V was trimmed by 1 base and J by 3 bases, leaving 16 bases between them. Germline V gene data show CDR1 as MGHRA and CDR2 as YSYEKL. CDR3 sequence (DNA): TGCGCCAGCAGCCAAGGATTTGCTCGGACACTTGGAAACACCATATATTTT. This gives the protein CASSQGFARTLGNTIYF.

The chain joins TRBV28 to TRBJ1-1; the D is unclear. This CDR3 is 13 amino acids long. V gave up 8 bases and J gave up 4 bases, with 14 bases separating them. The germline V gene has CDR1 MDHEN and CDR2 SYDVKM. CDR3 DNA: TGTGCCAGCGGGTGGGCGGGGTTCACTGAAGCTTTCTTT. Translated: CASGWAGFTEAFF.